These 21 T cell receptor beta chains originate from one sample sequenced in a study of blood T cells in healthy people across ages. Alongside a J-beta primer mix, a sample-barcoded 5' primer served in a second PCR lasting roughly 6 to 11 cycles. In TCRdb, the 5' RACE reads were re-called with MiXCR into one record per CDR3 protein. The sample includes around 1,100,000 distinct CDR3 sequences, 35% to 45% of them seen just once. What was sequenced was blood. These TCRs come from a man younger than 30 in good health.

The sample holds many counts of this clonotype. CDR3 amino acids: CASSTEDRFYGYTF. As DNA, the CDR3 is TGTGCCAGCAGCACAGAAGACAGATTCTATGGCTACACCTTC. The chain has TRBV7-9 and TRBJ1-2; perhaps TRBD1 as D (5 bases). The CDR3 covers 14 residues. The V and J ends lost 5 bases and 4 bases respectively, with 14 bases between them. CDR1 and CDR2 from the germline V gene are SEHNR and FQNEAQ (reference sequence).

The CDR3: CASSYGGPQETQYF. The CDR3 region has the DNA TGCGCCAGCAGCTACGGAGGACCACAAGAGACCCAGTACTTC. The chain couples TRBV5-1 to TRBJ2-5; D is possibly TRBD2 (5 bases). The CDR3 has 14 residues. The V gene's germline CDR1 is SGHRS and CDR2 YFSETQ. V was clipped by 3 bases and J by 2 bases, with 11 bases between them. The entire variable domain, with the rest obtained from reference TRBV5-1 and TRBJ2-5, is as follows: KAGVTQTPRYLIKTRGQQVTLSCSPISGHRSVSWYQQTPGQGLQFLFEYFSETQRNKGNFPGRFSGRQFSNSRSEMNVSTLELGDSALYLCASSYGGPQETQYFGPGTRLLVL.

CDR3 loop: CASSPRTISNYGYTF. CDR3 nucleotides: TGTGCCAGCAGCCCACGTACGATCTCTAACTATGGCTACACCTTC. The J gene is TRBJ1-2, the V gene TRBV7-2; D unresolved. V lost 5 bases to trimming and J lost 0 bases, with 13 bases between them. The CDR3 sequence is 15 residues long. Germline V CDR1 and CDR2: SGHTA, FQGNSA.

The CDR3 reads CSARTSGLHNEQFF. CDR3 nucleotides: TGCAGTGCTAGGACTAGCGGGCTCCACAATGAGCAGTTCTTC. The chain links TRBV20-1 to TRBJ2-1; 10 nucleotides agree with TRBD2. CDR1 is DFQATT and CDR2 is SNEGSKA in the germline V gene (reference sequence). This CDR3 contains 14 residues. Trimming took 3 bases from V and 5 from J; bases not matched to a gene: 4.

To note about this clonotype: At one of its ends the junction is not consistent with the germline gene, which may arise from a read error. J is TRBJ2-2 and V is TRBV3-1; the D gene is possibly TRBD2 (6 bases). The CDR3 covers 15 residues. Looked up from germline, CDR1 is LGHDT and CDR2 is YNNKEL (reference sequence). This CDR3 is CVSSQDPGAYGELFF. CDR3 DNA sequence: TGTGTCAGCAGCCAAGACCCGGGAGCATACGGGGAGCTGTTTTTT.

In its sample, this clonotype was seen a few times. In nucleotides, the CDR3 is TGTGCCAGCAGGCTACGGAGGACAGCTCTGAACACTGAAGCTTTCTTT. The encoded protein is CASRLRRTALNTEAFF. This chain uses TRBV6-2 or TRBV6-3 with TRBJ1-1; weak D call: TRBD1 (6 bases). The germline V and J ends were trimmed by 6 bases and 0 bases, with 17 bases remaining between them. The CDR3 is 16 residues long. The germline gives CDR1 MNHEY, CDR2 SVGEGT.

Only a few counts were recorded for this clonotype. The rearrangement links TRBV2 to TRBJ1-1; D is perhaps TRBD1 (5 bases). The CDR3 runs to 16 residues. Germline CDR1 is SNHLY and CDR2 is FYNNEI. V lost 7 bases and J lost 1, with 19 bases in between. This CDR3 is CASITQTTVRNTEAFF. CDR3 sequence (DNA): TGTGCCAGCATTACTCAAACGACAGTCAGGAACACTGAAGCTTTCTTT.

The V and J genes are TRBV9 and TRBJ2-5; either TRBD1 or TRBD2 may fit D (5 bases each). CDR1 is SGDLS, CDR2 YYNGEE, per germline. The ends were cut back, 4 bases at V and 4 bases at J, with 17 bases in the middle. This CDR3 has 15 amino acids. The CDR3 loop is CASSIDSGRGETQYF. The DNA for the CDR3 is TGTGCCAGCAGCATCGATTCAGGGAGAGGAGAGACCCAGTACTTC.

The chain joins TRBV5-1 to TRBJ1-1; no reliable D call. This CDR3 has 16 residues. CDR1 is SGHRS, CDR2 YFSETQ, per germline. The V end was cut by 1 base, the J end by 4 bases, with 17 bases between. Here the CDR3 reads CASSLRPAGSSTEAFF. CDR3 coding DNA: TGCGCCAGCAGCTTGAGACCAGCGGGGTCGAGCACTGAAGCTTTCTTT.

J is TRBJ2-1 and V is TRBV4-3; possibly TRBD1 or TRBD2 for D (5 bases each). The V gene lost 1 base and the J gene lost 0 bases, with 19 bases spanning the gap. This CDR3 is 19 amino acids long. Germline lookup yields CDR1 LGHNA and CDR2 YSLEER. This CDR3 reads CASSQGGTPGRYSYNEQFF. CDR3 DNA sequence: TGCGCCAGCAGCCAAGGGGGGACCCCCGGTCGGTACTCCTACAATGAGCAGTTCTTC.

The chain uses TRBV18 and TRBJ2-7; the D gene is possibly TRBD1 (5 bases). The CDR3 is made up of 14 amino acids. Per the germline V gene, CDR1 is KGHSH and CDR2 is LQKENI. Trimming removed 3 bases at V and 2 bases at J, with 11 bases between. The CDR3 DNA sequence: TGTGCCAGCTCACCCCCTGACAGCCCCTACGAGCAGTACTTC. Translation gives CASSPPDSPYEQYF.

The V and J genes are TRBV20-1 and TRBJ1-2, with 7 bases that match TRBD1. The V segment lost 3 bases and the J segment 2 bases; nucleotides outside the gene matches: 12. CDR3 size: 16 residues. Germline CDR1 is DFQATT and CDR2 is SNEGSKA (reference sequence). The CDR3 region is CSARSPLQGPNYGYTF. In DNA, the CDR3 is TGCAGTGCTAGGTCCCCTTTACAGGGGCCGAACTATGGCTACACCTTC.

This clonotype was seen more than once but under ten times. The chain is built from TRBV6-1 and TRBJ2-7, with a weak D call TRBD1 (6 bases). The CDR3 consists of 12 residues. The V and J ends lost 5 bases and 6 bases respectively, with 11 bases between them. Looked up from germline, CDR1 is MNHNS and CDR2 is SASEGT. The CDR3 reads CASSTTGTEQYF. CDR3 nucleotide sequence: TGTGCCAGCAGTACCACAGGGACCGAGCAGTACTTC.

The chain is built from TRBV6-6 and TRBJ1-2; 10 positions match TRBD1. J lost 3 bases, V lost 6 bases, and 7 bases had no gene match. Germline CDR1 is MNHNY and CDR2 is SVGAGI (reference sequence). CDR3 length equals 15 residues. CDR3 sequence: CASRTGTGVYYGYTF. For the CDR3, the DNA is TGTGCCAGCAGGACCGGGACAGGGGTTTACTATGGCTACACCTTC.

This clonotype was seen a few times. The V gene is TRBV4-3, the J gene TRBJ2-5; the D gene is possibly TRBD2 (6 bases). Trimming shortened V by 0 bases and J by 2 bases, and 25 bases separated the two germline ends. The CDR3 is made up of 20 amino acids. The germline V gene encodes CDR1 LGHNA and CDR2 YSLEER. CDR3 nucleotides: TGCGCCAGCAGCCAAGATACTGGGAGCGGGTGCCGACAAACTCAAGAGACCCAGTACTTC. Translation gives CASSQDTGSGCRQTQETQYF.

This clonotype was recorded only once. The rearrangement joins TRBV4-1 to TRBJ1-1; TRBD1 is a possible D gene (6 bases). CDR1 is MGHRA and CDR2 is YSYEKL in the germline V gene. CDR3 length: 16 amino acids. V was trimmed by 4 bases and J by 4 bases, leaving 19 bases between them. Here the CDR3 reads CASSPHLVGGATEAFF. The CDR3 DNA sequence: TGCGCCAGCAGCCCACATTTAGTAGGGGGGGCCACTGAAGCTTTCTTT.

Ten or more counts support this clonotype. This chain connects TRBV13 to TRBJ2-1; 8 bases match TRBD1. Trimming cost V 5 bases and J 4 bases; bases outside gene matches: 4. Germline V gene data show CDR1 as PRHDT and CDR2 as FYEKMQ (reference sequence). The CDR3 runs to 14 residues. The CDR3 DNA is TGTGCCAGCAGCCGAGGGACAGGTTACAATGAGCAGTTCTTC. Protein: CASSRGTGYNEQFF.

The CDR3: CASSPGAFIDNNEQFF. CDR3 nucleotides: TGTGCCAGCTCCCCGGGGGCCTTCATAGACAACAATGAGCAGTTCTTC. The chain couples TRBV6-2 or TRBV6-3 to TRBJ2-1, with D tentatively TRBD1 or TRBD2 (6 bases each). The CDR3 covers 16 residues. Trimming left V 8 bases short and J 5 bases short, with 22 bases between. Looked up from germline, CDR1 is MNHEY and CDR2 is SVGEGT.

This clonotype was counted many times. The chain couples TRBV29-1 to TRBJ2-1, with TRBD2 matching 10 bases. The CDR3 spans 14 residues. V shed 6 bases, J shed 7 bases, and the junction held 9 bases outside the gene matches. Germline-derived CDR1 and CDR2 are SQVTM and ANQGSEA. In DNA, the CDR3 is TGCAGCGTCGATACTAGCGGGGCAGGGAATGAGCAGTTCTTC. This translates into CSVDTSGAGNEQFF.

This chain connects TRBV7-9 to TRBJ1-3; maybe TRBD1 (5 bases). The CDR3 runs to 15 residues. Germline-derived CDR1 and CDR2 are SEHNR and FQNEAQ (reference sequence). Between the trimmed V and J ends, which lost 5 bases and 1 base, there was a span of 12 bases. CDR3 coding DNA: TGTGCCAGCAGCCCAGAGACAGCTTCTGGAAACACCATATATTTT. Amino acid sequence: CASSPETASGNTIYF.

CDR3 residues: CASKGWDGGNSPLHF. CDR3 sequence (DNA): TGTGCCAGCAAAGGTTGGGATGGGGGTAATTCACCCCTCCACTTT. This rearrangement joins TRBV6-1 to TRBJ1-6, with D possibly being TRBD1 (5 bases). Germline V gene data show CDR1 as MNHNS and CDR2 as SASEGT. With 7 bases removed from V and 6 bases from J, the gap between germline ends came to 16 bases. The CDR3 consists of 15 residues.